This T cell receptor (beta chain) is drawn from a study of T cell repertoires and Cas9 in healthy adults (dated by TCRdb to 2016 to 2018). About the investigation overall: Multi-effector potency, cytotoxicity and lineage determination within the CD4 and CD8 compartments were characterized for SpCas9-reactive T cells. The study examined preexisting T cell immunity against the Streptococcus pyogenes Cas9 nuclease (SpCas9) used in CRISPR gene editing. Beyond this particular receptor, the publication reports: In vitro, SpCas9-reactive regulatory T cells were reported to reduce the proliferation and function of SpCas9-reactive effector T cells.

From its cysteine to its phenylalanine, the CDR3 spans 15 amino acids. This entry keeps only the CDR3 DNA: 45 bases, framed from base 1. At the junction V is shortened by 2 bases and J by 5 bases; bases outside the gene matches: 4. As encoded in the germline V gene (reference sequence), CDR1 is MNHEY while CDR2 is SMNVEV. Remarks on this clone: The antigen this receptor binds is unknown. The sample holds no much larger clone one base away, and base qualities are not on file.

Healthy humans were used as donors in the study. The library was generated by the immunoSEQ multiplex PCR assay. Held by TCRdb, this immuneACCESS table contains in-frame sequences only and omits some clones. Under half of the omission traces to an unresolved V gene where checked; the cause of the rest is unknown. This sample holds 20,000 to 25,000 clones; about 90% were observed only once. The leading ten clones occupy approximately 0.77% of the sample. Sequencing was carried out using CD4+ effector T cells (CD127+, CD25-, CD137-, CD154-) from PBMCs; culture status not recorded. The chain joins TRBV27 to TRBJ2-2, with TRBD1 matching 8 junction bases. The receptor's source is a human donor in good health. The CDR3 reads as follows: CASSLGQGVTGELFF. The nucleotide sequence is given as TGTGCCAGCAGTTTAGGACAGGGTGTGACCGGGGAGCTGTTTTTT.